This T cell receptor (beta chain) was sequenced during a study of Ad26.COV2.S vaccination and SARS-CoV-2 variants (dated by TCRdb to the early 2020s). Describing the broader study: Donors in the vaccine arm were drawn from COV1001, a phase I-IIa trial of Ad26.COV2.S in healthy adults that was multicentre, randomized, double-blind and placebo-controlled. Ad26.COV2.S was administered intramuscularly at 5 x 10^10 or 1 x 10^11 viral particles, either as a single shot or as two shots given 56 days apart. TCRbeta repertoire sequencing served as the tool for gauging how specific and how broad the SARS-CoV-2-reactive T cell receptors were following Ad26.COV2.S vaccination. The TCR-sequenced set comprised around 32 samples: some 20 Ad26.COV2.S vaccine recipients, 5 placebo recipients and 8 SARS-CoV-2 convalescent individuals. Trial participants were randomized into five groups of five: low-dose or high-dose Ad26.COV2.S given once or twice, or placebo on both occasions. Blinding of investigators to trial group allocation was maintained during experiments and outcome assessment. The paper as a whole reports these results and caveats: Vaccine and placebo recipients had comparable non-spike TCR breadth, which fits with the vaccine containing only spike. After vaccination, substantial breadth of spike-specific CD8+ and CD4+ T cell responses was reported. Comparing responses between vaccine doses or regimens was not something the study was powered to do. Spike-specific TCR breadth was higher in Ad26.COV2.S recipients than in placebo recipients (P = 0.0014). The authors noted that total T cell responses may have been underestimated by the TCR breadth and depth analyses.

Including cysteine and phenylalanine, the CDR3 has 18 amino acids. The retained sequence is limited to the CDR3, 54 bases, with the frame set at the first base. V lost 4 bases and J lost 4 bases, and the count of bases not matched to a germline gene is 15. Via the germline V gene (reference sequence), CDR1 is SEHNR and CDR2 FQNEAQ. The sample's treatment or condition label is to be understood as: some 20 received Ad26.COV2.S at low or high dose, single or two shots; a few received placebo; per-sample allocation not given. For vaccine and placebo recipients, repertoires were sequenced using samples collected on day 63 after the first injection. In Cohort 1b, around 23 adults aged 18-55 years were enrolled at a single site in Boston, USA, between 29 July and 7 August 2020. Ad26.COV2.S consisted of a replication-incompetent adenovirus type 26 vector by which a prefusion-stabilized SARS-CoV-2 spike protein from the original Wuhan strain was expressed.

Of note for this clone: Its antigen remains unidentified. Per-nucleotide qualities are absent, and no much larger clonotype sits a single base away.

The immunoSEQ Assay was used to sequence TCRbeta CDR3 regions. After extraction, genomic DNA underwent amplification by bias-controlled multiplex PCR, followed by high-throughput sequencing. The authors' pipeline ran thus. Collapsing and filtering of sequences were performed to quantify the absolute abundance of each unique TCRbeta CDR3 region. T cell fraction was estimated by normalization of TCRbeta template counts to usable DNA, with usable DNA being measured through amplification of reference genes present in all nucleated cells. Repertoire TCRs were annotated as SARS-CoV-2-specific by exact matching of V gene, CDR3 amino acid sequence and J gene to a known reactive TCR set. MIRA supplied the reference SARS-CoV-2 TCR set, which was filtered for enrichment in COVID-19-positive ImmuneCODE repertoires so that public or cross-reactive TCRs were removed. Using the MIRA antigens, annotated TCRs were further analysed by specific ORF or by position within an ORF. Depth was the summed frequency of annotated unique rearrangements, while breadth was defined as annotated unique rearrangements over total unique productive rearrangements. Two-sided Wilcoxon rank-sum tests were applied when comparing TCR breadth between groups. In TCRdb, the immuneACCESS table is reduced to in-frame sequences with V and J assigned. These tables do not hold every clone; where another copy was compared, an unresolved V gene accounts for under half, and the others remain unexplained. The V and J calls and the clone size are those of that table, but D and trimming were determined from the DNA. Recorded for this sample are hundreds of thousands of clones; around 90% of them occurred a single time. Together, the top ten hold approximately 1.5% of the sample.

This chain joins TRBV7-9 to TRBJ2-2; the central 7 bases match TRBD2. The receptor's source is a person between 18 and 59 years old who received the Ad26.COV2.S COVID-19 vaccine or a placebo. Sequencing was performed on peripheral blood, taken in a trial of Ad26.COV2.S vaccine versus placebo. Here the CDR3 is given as CASSSDPPRGGSTGELFF. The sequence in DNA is TGTGCCAGCAGCTCCGACCCTCCTCGGGGAGGGAGCACCGGGGAGCTGTTTTTT.